The 19 T cell receptor beta chains reported below all come from one sample, sequenced in a study of blood T cell repertoires in COVID-19. Generated by immunoSEQ multiplex PCR, the TCRdb table keeps only in-frame clones and is missing some. The table shows 150,000 to 200,000 clones, with around 87% occurring only once. Material for sequencing was peripheral blood. These TCRs come from a young man with active or convalescent COVID-19.

This chain's CDR3 is CASSPVLLAGGSNTGELFF. The CDR3 DNA reads TGTGCCAGCTCACCCGTATTACTAGCGGGGGGCTCAAACACCGGGGAGCTGTTTTTT. The rearrangement joins TRBV18 to TRBJ2-2; TRBD2 matches 12 bases. The germline CDR1 and CDR2 sequences are KGHSH and LQKENI. The CDR3 length is 19 residues. J lost 2 bases, V lost 3 bases, and 10 bases had no gene match. The full variable domain, rest sourced from reference TRBV18 and TRBJ2-2, is NAGVMQNPRHLVRRRGQEARLRCSPMKGHSHVYWYRQLPEEGLKFMVYLQKENIIDESGMPKERFSAEFPKEGPSILRIQQVVRGDSAAYFCASSPVLLAGGSNTGELFFGEGSRLTVL.

The gene calls are TRBV5-8 and TRBJ1-4; D not resolved. This CDR3 contains 12 residues. Trimming stripped 1 base from V and 9 bases from J, with 7 bases between. CDR1 SGHTS and CDR2 YDEGEE come from the germline V gene. This CDR3 is CASSLTEKKLFF. CDR3 coding DNA: TGTGCCAGCAGCTTGACGGAGAAAAAACTGTTTTTT. Based on the CDR3 plus reference TRBV5-8 and TRBJ1-4, the full variable domain is EAGVTQSPTHLIKTRGQQATLRCSPISGHTSVYWYQQALGLGLQFLLWYDEGEERNRGNFPPRFSGRQFPNYSSELNVNALELEDSALYLCASSLTEKKLFFGSGTQLSVL.

V gene TRBV9 combines with J gene TRBJ1-1; TRBD1 aligns across 8 bases. Germline V gene lookup returns CDR1 SGDLS and CDR2 YYNGEE. This CDR3 contains 15 residues. Trimming at V came to 4 bases and at J to 4 bases, leaving 9 bases not matched to a gene. The CDR3 is CASSPRTGLSTEAFF. CDR3 sequence (DNA): TGTGCCAGCAGCCCACGGACAGGGTTAAGCACTGAAGCTTTCTTT.

Here the CDR3 DNA reads TGTGCCAGCAGCTTAACTGCACTAGCGGGAGTCAGGGGGGAGCAGTTCTTC. Translating it yields CASSLTALAGVRGEQFF. The chain couples TRBV11-2 to TRBJ2-1; 11 bases map to TRBD2. This CDR3 region has 17 residues. J lost 10 bases, V lost 2 bases, and 13 bases had no gene match. The germline V gene has CDR1 SGHAT and CDR2 FQNNGV.

This clone was counted between two and nine times. This rearrangement joins TRBV12-2 to TRBJ1-1. TRBV12-2 is a known pseudogene. The CDR3 extends over 14 amino acids. In DNA form, the CDR3 reads TGTGCAAGTCGCAGGGAGGAAGAGAACACTGAAGCTTTCTTT. Translation: CASRREEENTEAFF.

J is TRBJ1-1 and V is TRBV19; D might be TRBD1 (5 bases). The CDR3 is 13 residues long. V gave up 8 bases and J gave up 3 bases, with 13 bases separating them. Germline V gives CDR1 LNHDA, CDR2 SQIVND (reference sequence). CDR3 DNA: TGTGCCAGTGTGGCTTGGGGGGACACTGAAGCTTTCTTT. The encoded protein is CASVAWGDTEAFF.

The CDR3 region has the DNA TGTGCCAGCAGCATCGGGACACAGTCCTCGGAGCAGTACTTC. It encodes CASSIGTQSSEQYF. The gene calls are TRBV5-6 and TRBJ2-7; TRBD1 might be the D (6 bases). The germline V gene has CDR1 SGHDT and CDR2 YYEEEE. The V gene lost 4 bases and the J gene lost 7 bases, with 18 bases spanning the gap. CDR3 size: 14 residues.

J is TRBJ1-4 and V is TRBV10-2; weak D call: TRBD1 (6 bases). The CDR3 is made up of 15 amino acids. Germline V lookup: CDR1 WSHSY, CDR2 SAAADI. Deletions cut 8 bases from V and 1 base from J, with 14 bases between. CDR3 residues: CASAWSTGTNEKLFF. DNA for the CDR3: TGCGCCAGCGCTTGGTCGACAGGAACTAATGAAAAACTGTTTTTT.

The chain couples TRBV20-1 to TRBJ2-1; tentative D call: TRBD2 (5 bases). V was cut by 3 bases and J by 5 bases, with 17 bases left in between. From germline, CDR1 is DFQATT and CDR2 SNEGSKA (reference sequence). This CDR3 spans 15 amino acids. The CDR3 DNA reads as TGCAGTGCTAGTACCGGGCGGGCAATCGACAATGAGCAGTTCTTC. Translated, it gives CSASTGRAIDNEQFF.

The V call is TRBV7-8, the J call TRBJ2-7; D is unresolved. CDR3 length equals 13 residues. V lost 5 bases and J lost 5, with 13 bases in between. Germline CDR1 and CDR2: SGHVS and FQNEAQ. The CDR3 DNA reads as TGTGCCAGCAGCCTTCTGAAGATAGACGAGCAGTACGTC. Its translation is CASSLLKIDEQYV.

The V call is TRBV28, the J call TRBJ1-4; D unresolved. The CDR3 contains 14 residues. Germline V gives CDR1 MDHEN, CDR2 SYDVKM. The germline V and J ends were trimmed by 6 bases and 7 bases, with 15 bases remaining between them. The DNA of the CDR3 is TGTGCCAGCAGCTCGCGATCCGTCCCTGAAAAACTGTTTTTT. This gives the protein CASSSRSVPEKLFF. The whole variable domain, filled in from reference TRBV28 and TRBJ1-4, reads DVKVTQSSRYLVKRTGEKVFLECVQDMDHENMFWYRQDPGLGLRLIYFSYDVKMKEKGDIPEGYSVSREKKERFSLILESASTNQTSMYLCASSSRSVPEKLFFGSGTQLSVL.

The chain links TRBV7-6 to TRBJ1-1; TRBD1 is a possible D gene (6 bases). The CDR3 is 16 residues long. CDR1 SGHVS and CDR2 FNYEAQ come from the germline V gene. V lost 2 bases and J lost 4, with 17 bases in between. The CDR3 coding sequence is TGTGCCAGCAGCTTATGGGGGGGCGAATCTTCCACTGAAGCTTTCTTT. Encoded protein: CASSLWGGESSTEAFF.

The V call is TRBV18, the J call TRBJ2-5; 7 bases agree with TRBD1. This CDR3 contains 15 residues. J gave up 4 bases and V 2 bases, and 7 bases lay outside the gene matches. Germline CDR1 reads KGHSH; CDR2 reads LQKENI. DNA of the CDR3: TGTGCCAGCTCACCAGAGACAGGGTTACGAGAGACCCAGTACTTC. Its protein is CASSPETGLRETQYF.

The chain links TRBV19 to TRBJ2-7; 8 nucleotides line up with TRBD2. The CDR3 runs 14 residues. CDR1 and CDR2 (germline): LNHDA, SQIVND (reference sequence). J gave up 2 bases and V 8 bases, and 8 bases lay outside the gene matches. CDR3 sequence: CASAPGTRPYEQYF. In DNA, the CDR3 is TGTGCCAGTGCCCCCGGGACTAGACCCTACGAGCAGTACTTC. The full variable domain, completed using reference TRBV19 and TRBJ2-7, is DGGITQSPKYLFRKEGQNVTLSCEQNLNHDAMYWYRQDPGQGLRLIYYSQIVNDFQKGDIAEGYSVSREKKESFPLTVTSAQKNPTAFYLCASAPGTRPYEQYFGPGTRLTVT.

CDR3 in DNA: TGTGCCAGCAGCCACACCCTTTTGCGGGAGCAGATCGAGCAGTACTTC. Translating gives CASSHTLLREQIEQYF. The chain has TRBV3-1 (or the pseudogene TRBV3-2) and TRBJ2-7, with 7 bases fitting TRBD2. The V and J ends lost 3 bases and 6 bases, in that order; junction bases with no gene match: 14. Germline V CDR1 and CDR2: LGHDT, YNNKEL (reference sequence). The CDR3 has 16 amino acids.

For the CDR3, the DNA is TGTGCCAGCAGCTTAGGGCTAGCGGGAGAGACCCAGTACTTC. It specifies CASSLGLAGETQYF. The chain joins TRBV11-2 to TRBJ2-5; TRBD2 matches 8 bases. Germline assignment: CDR1 SGHAT and CDR2 FQNNGV. V was pared by 1 base and J by 4 bases, with 2 bases of the junction left unmatched. The CDR3 length is 14 residues.

The V call is TRBV5-6, the J call TRBJ2-2; weak D call: TRBD1 (6 bases). The CDR3 is 14 residues long. Germline CDR1 is SGHDT and CDR2 is YYEEEE. Deletions cut 2 bases from V and 7 bases from J, with 12 bases between. The CDR3 here is CASSLQGIYGELFF. The CDR3 DNA reads as TGTGCCAGCAGCTTACAGGGTATTTACGGGGAGCTGTTTTTT.

The chain recombines TRBV28 with TRBJ1-2; D gene ambiguous. V lost 6 bases to trimming and J lost 4 bases, with 12 bases between them. Germline V gene sequence: CDR1 MDHEN, CDR2 SYDVKM. The CDR3 totals 13 residues. CDR3 bases: TGTGCCAGCAGCGAAAGAGGCATCTATGGCTACACCTTC. Its translation is CASSERGIYGYTF.

By share, this clone ranks as medium-sized. J is TRBJ2-1 and V is TRBV27; 10 bases match TRBD2. This CDR3 comprises 18 residues. Germline assignment: CDR1 MNHEY and CDR2 SMNVEV (reference sequence). Trimming removed 6 bases from V and 8 bases from J; junction bases left unmatched: 19. CDR3 nucleotides: TGTGCCAGCAGCAATACTGCCGAGGCTAGCGGGAGAATCGATGAGCAGTTCTTC. Protein sequence: CASSNTAEASGRIDEQFF.